One and the same sample provided the 16 T cell receptor beta chains below, sequenced in a study of OX40 agonist ivuxolimab in advanced cancers. The repertoire was sequenced with immunoSEQ multiplex PCR; TCRdb's copy has only in-frame clones and lacks some. The sample has approximately 11,000 clones, roughly two thirds seen once; the top ten hold 10% to 15%. Sequencing used CD4+ or CD8+ T cells sorted from blood, obtained in a trial of the OX40 agonist ivuxolimab. The receptor source for this set is an adult with an advanced solid tumor such as melanoma, head and neck, liver or kidney cancer.

The rearrangement links TRBV7-2 to TRBJ1-1, with D unresolved. Per the germline V gene, CDR1 is SGHTA and CDR2 is FQGNSA. V lost 1 base and J 6 bases, leaving 12 bases between the germline ends. CDR3 length equals 14 residues. The CDR3 DNA follows: TGTGCCAGCAGCTTAGTTGCCGGTGGTGCTGAAGCTTTCTTT. Translated: CASSLVAGGAEAFF.

The genes are TRBV6-5 and TRBJ2-7; 9 bases map to TRBD2. The germline CDR1 and CDR2 sequences are MNHEY and SVGAGI. The J segment lost 6 bases and the V segment lost 2 bases, leaving 11 bases of the junction unmatched. The CDR3 extends over 16 amino acids. CDR3 loop: CASSYKDSGREGEQYF. CDR3 nucleotide sequence: TGTGCCAGCAGTTACAAGGATAGCGGGAGAGAGGGCGAGCAGTACTTC.

The rearrangement joins TRBV29-1 to TRBJ2-2; 7 bases line up with TRBD2. The CDR3 covers 12 residues. V shed 5 bases, J shed 5 bases, and the junction held 2 bases outside the gene matches. Germline V gene data show CDR1 as SQVTM and CDR2 as ANQGSEA. The CDR3 sequence is CSVRGGTGELFF. CDR3 coding DNA: TGCAGCGTTAGGGGAGGGACCGGGGAGCTGTTTTTT.

The rearrangement uses TRBV9 and TRBJ2-7; the match to TRBD2 covers 7 bases. CDR3 length: 15 residues. V gave up 0 bases and J gave up 2 bases; unmatched junction bases: 5. CDR1 is SGDLS, CDR2 YYNGEE, per germline. This chain's CDR3 is CASSVGEGVPYEQYF. The CDR3 DNA reads as TGTGCCAGCAGCGTAGGGGAGGGAGTTCCCTACGAGCAGTACTTC.

About this clone itself: The junction and the germline gene differ at one end; a read error may be behind it. The chain uses TRBV6-6 and TRBJ2-1, with 10 bases fitting TRBD1. The CDR3 is made up of 15 amino acids. The germline gives CDR1 MNHNY, CDR2 SVGAGI (reference sequence). CDR3: CASSDSPGQGIEQFF. The CDR3 bases are TGTGCCAGCAGTGACTCTCCGGGACAGGGGATTGAGCAGTTCTTC.

The rearrangement uses TRBV6-1 and TRBJ2-5, with a possible D match to TRBD1 (5 bases). CDR1 and CDR2 from the germline V gene are MNHNS and SASEGT. The CDR3 runs 14 residues. Trimming stripped 7 bases from V and 5 bases from J, with 17 bases between. CDR3 DNA: TGTGCCAGCAATGACGGCAGGGATTGGGAGACCCAGTACTTC. Translating gives CASNDGRDWETQYF.

This chain links TRBV28 with TRBJ2-7; weak D call: TRBD2 (6 bases). The CDR3 totals 13 residues. V dropped 6 bases and J dropped 1 base, with 10 bases sitting between them. Germline V gene sequence: CDR1 MDHEN, CDR2 SYDVKM. DNA of the CDR3: TGTGCCAGCAGCGACCGGGGGTCCTACGAGCAGTACTTC. Protein product: CASSDRGSYEQYF.

V usage is TRBV6-5 and J usage is TRBJ1-1; 8 nucleotides align to TRBD1. V trimming: 2 bases; J trimming: 5 bases; junction bases outside the gene matches: 4. Germline V lookup: CDR1 MNHEY, CDR2 SVGAGI. There are 14 residues in the CDR3. The CDR3, as DNA: TGTGCCAGCAGTTACGGGACAGGAGAAACTGAAGCTTTCTTT. As protein: CASSYGTGETEAFF.

This clone showed up just a few times. CDR3 nucleotides: TGTGCCAGCTCACCGACAGGGCGACAAGAGACCCAGTACTTC. Its translation is CASSPTGRQETQYF. This chain links TRBV18 with TRBJ2-5, with 7 bases aligning to TRBD1. The CDR3 totals 14 residues. Trimming cost V 3 bases and J 2 bases; bases outside gene matches: 3. CDR1 is KGHSH, CDR2 LQKENI, per germline.

V usage is TRBV28 and J usage is TRBJ2-3, with TRBD2 matching over 8 bases. The CDR3 consists of 14 residues. Germline-derived CDR1 and CDR2 are MDHEN and SYDVKM. V shed 5 bases and J 3 bases; nucleotides not matched to a gene: 4. CDR3 sequence (DNA): TGTGCCAGCAGTCCCGGGGGGGTGACAGATACGCAGTATTTT. This encodes CASSPGGVTDTQYF.

The chain carries TRBV6-5 and TRBJ2-1, with 9 bases matching TRBD2. The CDR3 extends over 14 amino acids. Looked up from germline, CDR1 is MNHEY and CDR2 is SVGAGI. Trimming removed 9 bases from V and 5 bases from J; junction bases left unmatched: 8. CDR3 sequence: CASSLSGSNNEQFF. In nucleotides, the CDR3 is TGTGCCAGTTCTCTTAGCGGGAGCAACAATGAGCAGTTCTTC.

In its sample, this clone was seen once. The chain links TRBV27 to TRBJ2-6; D unclear. The CDR3 length is 18 residues. V was pared by 8 bases and J by 0 bases, with 20 bases between. Germline CDR1 is MNHEY and CDR2 is SMNVEV (reference sequence). CDR3 in DNA: TGTGCCAGCGGGCCCATGTGGGTTTCCGACTCTGGGGCCAACGTCCTGACTTTC. This encodes CASGPMWVSDSGANVLTF.

The chain combines TRBV6-5 with TRBJ1-2; 10 nucleotides align to TRBD1. Losses at the gene ends were 9 bases for V and 7 bases for J; bases not matched to a gene: 8. Germline CDR1 MNHEY, CDR2 SVGAGI. The CDR3 extends over 13 amino acids. The DNA for the CDR3 is TGTGCCAGTACCGGGACAGGGGAGTTTGGCTACACCTTC. Its protein product is CASTGTGEFGYTF.

The J gene is TRBJ1-1, the V gene TRBV6-5, with D possibly being TRBD1 (6 bases). Trimming took 5 bases from V and 5 from J, leaving 12 bases between them. The CDR3 covers 13 residues. Germline CDR1 is MNHEY and CDR2 is SVGAGI. The CDR3 loop reads CASSKGGKTEAFF. CDR3 nucleotide sequence: TGTGCCAGCAGTAAGGGGGGAAAGACTGAAGCTTTCTTT.

CDR3 region: CSVDSGSSYNEQFF. The CDR3 bases are TGCAGCGTTGACTCAGGGAGCTCCTACAATGAGCAGTTCTTC. The V call is TRBV29-1, the J call TRBJ2-1; D may be TRBD1 or TRBD2 (5 bases each). V lost 3 bases to trimming and J lost 0 bases, with 9 bases between them. Germline V gene sequence: CDR1 SQVTM, CDR2 ANQGSEA. The length of the CDR3 is 14 residues.

This rearrangement joins TRBV7-6 to TRBJ2-3; D not resolved. Trimming cost V 4 bases and J 0 bases, with 17 bases left between them. The length of the CDR3 is 17 residues. Germline CDR1 SGHVS, CDR2 FNYEAQ. The CDR3 sequence is CASSSISRPGSTDTQYF. The CDR3 DNA sequence: TGTGCCAGCAGCTCCATTTCGAGGCCCGGTAGCACAGATACGCAGTATTTT.